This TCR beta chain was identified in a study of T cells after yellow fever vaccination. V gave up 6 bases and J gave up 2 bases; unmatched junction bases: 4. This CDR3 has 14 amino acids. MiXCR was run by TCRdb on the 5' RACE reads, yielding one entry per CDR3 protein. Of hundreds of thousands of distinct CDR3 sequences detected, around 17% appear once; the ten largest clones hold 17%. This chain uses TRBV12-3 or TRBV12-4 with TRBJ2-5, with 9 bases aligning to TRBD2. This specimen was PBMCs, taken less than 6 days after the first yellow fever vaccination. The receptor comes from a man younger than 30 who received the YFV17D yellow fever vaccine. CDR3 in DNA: TGTGCCAGCAGGGCTAGCGGGGCTCAAGAGACCCAGTACTTC. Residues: CASRASGAQETQYF.